These T cell receptor beta chains were read from a single sample in a study of CD4 T cells in relation to SARS-CoV-2 and coronaviruses. Repertoires were generated with immunoSEQ multiplex PCR, while TCRdb's copy carries only in-frame clones and drops some. The sample comprises around 21,000 clones, about 70% of which are singletons, and 9.5% to 12% rests with the top ten. Their target antigens are unknown. The sequenced material came from CD4+ T cells from PBMCs, cultured in vitro. The receptors shown here come from a human donor in good health. The CDR3 runs from the conserved cysteine through the conserved F or W. Each record gives: V gene, CDR3 protein.

>TRBV28
CASSPTRGLPTVNYGYTF
>TRBV2
CASSDQGGVEKLFF
>TRBV10-3
CAIRGQGAVNTEAFF
>TRBV20-1
CSASGAGQNTEAFF
>TRBV5-1
CASSRDNINEQFF
>TRBV7-9
CASSSREGQGARQYF
>TRBV6-2/TRBV6-3
CASSYAGVQETQYF
>TRBV5-1
CASSLAGTVRETQYF
>TRBV29-1
CSARTGTNTGELFF
>TRBV6-6
CASSPGQLYGYTF
>TRBV5-6
CASSSTGRYEQYF
>TRBV19
CASRHLGHLQDGYTF
>TRBV9
CASSPRGGYGYTF
>TRBV11-1
CASSRSGGTDTQYF
>TRBV6-5
CASSYSRNGNEKLFF
>TRBV10-3
CAISGSLDWSSYEQYF
>TRBV10-1
CASSESKGGANEQFF
>TRBV10-3
CAIRLGTGTLSTIYF
>TRBV19
CASSTGGMITGELFF
>TRBV5-1
CASRDGRTGRNTEAFF
>TRBV13
CASSRGSGDKASDTQYF
>TRBV18
CASSPGNGSPLHF
>TRBV7-2
CASNSGARDPRDYTF
>TRBV18
CASSPVETGRTEAFF
>TRBV6-5
CASSPQGVREKLFF
>TRBV7-9
CASSPTGVSGYTF
>TRBV5-1
CASSLAPDPYEQYF
>TRBV2
CASSLSQGYQPQHF
>TRBV18
CASSPVSGDADTQYF
>TRBV7-2
CASSITGGSGYTF
>TRBV29-1
CSDGGNTEAFF
>TRBV4-3
CASSQEQRAYEQYF
>TRBV6-5
CASSSGQRGGNQPQHF
>TRBV7-9
CASSARDRGLNTGELFF
>TRBV7-2
CASSSQGAYEQYF
>TRBV5-4
CASSTRAGGTTDTQYF
>TRBV9
CASSGFDRADTQYF
>TRBV29-1
CSVAGGGEKLFF
>TRBV5-6
CASSLGLQPQHF
>TRBV7-2
CASSHSGSLRDTQYF
>TRBV2
CASSRGLGHNEQFF
>TRBV4-2
CASSQEVSGRVGETQYF
>TRBV5-1
CASSLRDGASYEQYF
>TRBV19
CASSSGHHTGELFF
>TRBV4-2
CASSQDLQGYTGELFF
>TRBV7-9
CASSLATSSGGGGFF
>TRBV10-2
CASSKEVWDYQETQYF
>TRBV19
CASSIGQMNTEAFF
>TRBV5-1
CASRTSGRETQYF
>TRBV5-1
CASSLQENTEAFF
>TRBV7-2
CASSPSGAGGYTF
>TRBV9
CASSLGTSGGALADTQYF
>TRBV5-1
CASSSGGRDEQYF
>TRBV19
CASSIRRGGRSNQPQHF
>TRBV12-3/TRBV12-4
CASSLQGAYEQYF
>TRBV3-1/TRBV3-2
CASSQDPGELGSPLHF
>TRBV7-9
CASSVGTGGNSPLHF